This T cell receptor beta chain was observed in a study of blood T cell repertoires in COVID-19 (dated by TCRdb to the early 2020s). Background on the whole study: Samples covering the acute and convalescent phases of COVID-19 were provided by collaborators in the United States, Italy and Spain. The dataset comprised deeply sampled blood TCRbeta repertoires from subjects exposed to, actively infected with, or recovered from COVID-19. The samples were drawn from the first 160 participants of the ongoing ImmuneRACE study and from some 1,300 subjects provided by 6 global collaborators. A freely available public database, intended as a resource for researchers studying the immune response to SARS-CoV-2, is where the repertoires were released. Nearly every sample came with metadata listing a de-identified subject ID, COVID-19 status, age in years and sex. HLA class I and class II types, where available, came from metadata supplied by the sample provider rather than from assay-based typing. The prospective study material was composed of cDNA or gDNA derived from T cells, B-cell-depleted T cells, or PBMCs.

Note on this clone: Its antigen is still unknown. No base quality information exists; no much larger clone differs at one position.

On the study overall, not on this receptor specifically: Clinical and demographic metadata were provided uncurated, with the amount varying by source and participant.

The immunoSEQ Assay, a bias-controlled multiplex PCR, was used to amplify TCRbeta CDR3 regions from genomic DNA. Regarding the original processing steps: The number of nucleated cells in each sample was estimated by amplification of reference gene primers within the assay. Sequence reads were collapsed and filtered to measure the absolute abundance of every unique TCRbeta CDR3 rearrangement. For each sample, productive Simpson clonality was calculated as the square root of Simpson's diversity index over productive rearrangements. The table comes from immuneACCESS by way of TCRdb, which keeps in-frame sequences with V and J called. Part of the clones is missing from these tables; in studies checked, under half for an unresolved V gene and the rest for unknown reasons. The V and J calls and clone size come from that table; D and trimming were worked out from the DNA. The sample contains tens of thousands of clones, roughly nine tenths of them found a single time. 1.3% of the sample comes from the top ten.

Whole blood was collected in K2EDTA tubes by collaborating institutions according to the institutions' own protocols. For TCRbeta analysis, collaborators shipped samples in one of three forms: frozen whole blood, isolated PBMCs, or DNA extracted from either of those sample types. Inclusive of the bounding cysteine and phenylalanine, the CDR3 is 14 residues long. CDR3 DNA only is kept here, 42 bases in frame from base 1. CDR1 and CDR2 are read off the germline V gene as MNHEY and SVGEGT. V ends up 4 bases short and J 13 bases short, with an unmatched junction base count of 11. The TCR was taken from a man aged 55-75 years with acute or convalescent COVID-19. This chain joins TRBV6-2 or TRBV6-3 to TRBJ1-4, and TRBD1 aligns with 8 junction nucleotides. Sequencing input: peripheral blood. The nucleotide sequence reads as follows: TGTGCCAGCAGTTTGACAGGGGTAATGAAATTACTGTTTTTT. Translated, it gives CASSLTGVMKLLFF.